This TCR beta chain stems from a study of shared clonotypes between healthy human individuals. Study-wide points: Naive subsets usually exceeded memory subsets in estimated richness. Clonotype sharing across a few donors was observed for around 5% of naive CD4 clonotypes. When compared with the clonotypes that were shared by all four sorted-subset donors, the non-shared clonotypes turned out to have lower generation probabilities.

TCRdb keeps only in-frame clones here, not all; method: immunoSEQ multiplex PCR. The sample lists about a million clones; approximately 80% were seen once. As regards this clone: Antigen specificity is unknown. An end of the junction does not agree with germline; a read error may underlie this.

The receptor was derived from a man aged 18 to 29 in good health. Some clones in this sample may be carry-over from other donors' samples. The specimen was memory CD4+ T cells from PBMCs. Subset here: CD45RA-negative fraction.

The CDR3 sequence: CSAWERDSYEQYF. The CDR3 coding sequence is TGCTCAGCTTGGGAACGGGACAGCTACGAGCAGTACTTC. The J gene is TRBJ2-7, the V gene TRBV28; 7 bases are a match to TRBD1. From germline, CDR1 is MDHEN and CDR2 SYDVKM. The CDR3 loop spans 13 amino acids.